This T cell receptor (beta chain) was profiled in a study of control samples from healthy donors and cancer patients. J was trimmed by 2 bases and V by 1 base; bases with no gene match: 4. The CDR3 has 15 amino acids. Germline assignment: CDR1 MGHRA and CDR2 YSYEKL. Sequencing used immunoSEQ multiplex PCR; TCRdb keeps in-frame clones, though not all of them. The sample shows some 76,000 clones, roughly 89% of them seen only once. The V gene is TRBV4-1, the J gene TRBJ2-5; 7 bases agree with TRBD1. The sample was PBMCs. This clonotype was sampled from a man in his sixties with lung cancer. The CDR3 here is CASSQGTGAQETQYF. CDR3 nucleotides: TGCGCCAGCAGCCAAGGTACAGGGGCTCAAGAGACCCAGTACTTC.